Here is one T cell receptor beta chain with its context. The sample originates from a study of blood T cell repertoires in COVID-19. Study-wide background: PBMCs, B-cell-depleted T cells, or T cells provided the cDNA or gDNA that made up the material.

Profiling relied on immunoSEQ multiplex PCR, and the TCRdb table lists in-frame clones only, not all of them. This sample has some 150,000 clones; roughly 87% occur once, and the top ten carry 1% to 1.5%. Sequencing was done on a sample of PBMCs or T cells enriched from blood (not recorded which). This clonotype originated in a human donor with acute COVID-19. The donor label of this sample is uncertain.

The CDR3 DNA sequence: TGTGCCAGCAGCTTAGGTGGAGGGAGCACAGATACGCAGTATTTT. Protein: CASSLGGGSTDTQYF. The J gene is TRBJ2-3, the V gene TRBV11-3, with D possibly matching TRBD2 (6 bases). The CDR3 contains 15 residues. The V end lost 1 base, the J end lost 0 bases, and 8 bases lay between the germline ends. Germline V gene data show CDR1 as SGHNT and CDR2 as YENEEA.